This TCR beta chain comes out of a study of blood T cell repertoires in COVID-19. In the study overall: Material from acute and convalescent COVID-19 was sourced from the United States, Italy and Spain. T cells, B-cell-depleted T cells, or PBMCs supplied cDNA or gDNA.

With V trimmed by 3 bases and J by 3 bases, 2 bases remained unmatched. The CDR3 is 14 residues long. Germline V CDR1 and CDR2: SNHLY, FYNNEI. Per the authors' pipeline: Reference gene primer amplification gave nucleated cell count estimates. The table came from immunoSEQ multiplex PCR; TCRdb's copy has only in-frame clones and leaves some out. V, J and clone size derive from that table, while D and trimming were established from the DNA sequence. The table lists 240,000 or so clones, approximately 80% of them singletons. Material: peripheral blood. The chain links TRBV2 to TRBJ1-3; 7 bases line up with TRBD1. The TCR was taken from a man aged 25 to 40 who had recovered from COVID-19. The CDR3 nucleotides are TGTGCCAGCAGTGAGCAGGGGGGTGGAAACACCATATATTTT. Protein: CASSEQGGGNTIYF.